Given below is one T cell receptor beta chain in context. The antigen is unknown. This specimen belongs to a study of cytomegalovirus exposure and HLA in healthy donors. Study-level points and caveats: Prior analysis indicated that the majority of TCR beta V segments exhibited productivity approximately 90% or approximately 30% of the time.

The PCR had 60 Vbeta and 13 Jbeta primers. TCRdb's table, derived via immunoSEQ multiplex PCR, lists solely in-frame clones and lacks some. Here the sample spans 130,000 or so clones, about four fifths being singletons. CDR1 is SEHNR and CDR2 is FQNEAQ in the germline V gene (reference sequence). The CDR3 covers 17 residues. Trimming removed 5 bases from V and 3 bases from J; junction bases left unmatched: 9. Donors consisted of healthy bone marrow donors. This rearrangement joins TRBV7-9 to TRBJ2-4; 11 positions agree with TRBD2. This sequence was found in a man aged 25 to 45 in good health and CMV-seronegative. The sequenced material came from PBMCs. The CDR3 sequence is CASSDLAGGLVKNIQYF. The CDR3 region has the DNA TGTGCCAGCAGCGATCTAGCGGGGGGCTTAGTCAAAAACATTCAGTACTTC.